This T cell receptor (beta chain) was retrieved from a study of blood T cell repertoires in COVID-19. About the study: Sites in the United States, Italy and Spain provided acute and convalescent COVID-19 samples.

Original processing notes: By means of reference gene primer amplification, nucleated cell counts were estimated. Method: immunoSEQ multiplex PCR; TCRdb's copy keeps in-frame clones and lacks some. V and J calls plus clone size are reproduced from that table; the DNA served to infer D and trimming. The sample has 210,000 or so clones, roughly nine tenths seen once; the top ten hold approximately 10%. This clone has just a few counts. From germline, CDR1 is MGHDK and CDR2 SYGVNS. Losses at the gene ends were 10 bases for V and 6 bases for J; bases not matched to a gene: 7. The CDR3 spans 12 residues. Recruits, aged roughly 18 to 89 years, lived in roughly 22 US areas. Cohort allocation depended upon clinical history that participants reported.

The chain recombines TRBV25-1 with TRBJ1-1, with 8 bases fitting TRBD1. Sequencing used PBMCs or T cells enriched from blood (not recorded which). This sequence was found in a man aged 25 to 40 who had recovered from COVID-19. CDR3 in amino acids: CATTRGPAEAFF. CDR3 DNA sequence: TGTGCCACCACCAGGGGGCCTGCTGAAGCTTTCTTT. Full variable domain (rest looked up from reference TRBV25-1 and TRBJ1-1): EADIYQTPRYLVIGTGKKITLECSQTMGHDKMYWYQQDPGMELHLIHYSYGVNSTEKGDLSSESTVSRIRTEHFPLTLESARPSHTSQYLCATTRGPAEAFFGQGTRLTVV.